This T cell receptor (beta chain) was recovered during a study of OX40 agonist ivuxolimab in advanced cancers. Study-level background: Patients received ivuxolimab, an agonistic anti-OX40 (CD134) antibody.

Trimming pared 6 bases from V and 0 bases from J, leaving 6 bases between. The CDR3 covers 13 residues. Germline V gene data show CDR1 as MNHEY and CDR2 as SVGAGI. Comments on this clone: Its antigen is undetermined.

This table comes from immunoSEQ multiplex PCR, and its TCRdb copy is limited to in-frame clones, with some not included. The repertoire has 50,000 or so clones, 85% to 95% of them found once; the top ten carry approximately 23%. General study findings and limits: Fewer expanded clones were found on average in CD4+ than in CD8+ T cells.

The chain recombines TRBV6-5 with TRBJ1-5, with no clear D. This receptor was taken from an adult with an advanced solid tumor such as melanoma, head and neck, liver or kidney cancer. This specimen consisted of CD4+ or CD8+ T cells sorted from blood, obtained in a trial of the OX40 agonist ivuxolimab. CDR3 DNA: TGTGCCAGCAGCCCGTATAGCAATCAGCCCCAGCATTTT. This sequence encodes CASSPYSNQPQHF.